The present TCR beta chain was sequenced within a study of blood T cell repertoires in COVID-19. Study as a whole: The origin of the acute and convalescent COVID-19 samples was the United States, Italy and Spain. PBMCs, B-cell-depleted T cells, or T cells were the source of the cDNA or gDNA that made up the material.

Participants spanned ages roughly 18 to 90 years and resided in 24 US areas. Sequencing was performed with immunoSEQ multiplex PCR; in TCRdb, only in-frame clones are kept and a portion is missing. The sample contains about 220,000 clones, about nine tenths of which appear only once. This CDR3 is 16 amino acids long. Germline V gene data show CDR1 as SGHDN and CDR2 as FVKESK. V was pared by 1 base and J by 4 bases, with 5 bases of the junction left unmatched. The sample comprised PBMCs or T cells enriched from blood (not recorded which). The chain joins TRBV14 to TRBJ1-3; TRBD1 aligns across 9 bases. This TCR was recovered from a woman aged 40-49 years with acute COVID-19. CDR3 amino acids: CASSQAGTGYGNTIYF. The CDR3 nucleotides are TGTGCCAGCAGCCAAGCGGGGACAGGGTACGGAAACACCATATATTTT.